This passage covers 2 T cell receptor beta chains from one sample sequenced in a study of cytomegalovirus exposure and HLA in healthy donors. The PCR used 60 Vbeta and 13 Jbeta primers. The data were produced by immunoSEQ multiplex PCR, yet TCRdb's version contains in-frame clones alone and is incomplete. The profile shows 100,000 to 150,000 clones, 55% to 80% of them singletons. Sequencing was carried out using PBMCs. These receptor sequences come from a middle-aged woman in good health and CMV-seronegative.

The CDR3 DNA follows: TGCAGCGTTGAAAGACAGAACACCTACGAGCAGTACTTC. This sequence encodes CSVERQNTYEQYF. The chain has TRBV29-1 and TRBJ2-7, with D perhaps matching TRBD1 (5 bases). Germline V gene lookup returns CDR1 SQVTM and CDR2 ANQGSEA. The CDR3 has 13 amino acids. V was trimmed by 2 bases and J by 2 bases, leaving 10 bases between them.

J is TRBJ2-5 and V is TRBV6-6; D possibly corresponds to TRBD2 (7 bases). Trimming removed 0 bases at V and 1 base at J, with 12 bases between. Germline CDR1 MNHNY, CDR2 SVGAGI (reference sequence). CDR3 length: 16 amino acids. CDR3 sequence reads: CASSYSRGALQETQYF. Written as DNA, the CDR3 is TGTGCCAGCAGTTACTCTCGGGGGGCCCTCCAAGAGACCCAGTACTTC.